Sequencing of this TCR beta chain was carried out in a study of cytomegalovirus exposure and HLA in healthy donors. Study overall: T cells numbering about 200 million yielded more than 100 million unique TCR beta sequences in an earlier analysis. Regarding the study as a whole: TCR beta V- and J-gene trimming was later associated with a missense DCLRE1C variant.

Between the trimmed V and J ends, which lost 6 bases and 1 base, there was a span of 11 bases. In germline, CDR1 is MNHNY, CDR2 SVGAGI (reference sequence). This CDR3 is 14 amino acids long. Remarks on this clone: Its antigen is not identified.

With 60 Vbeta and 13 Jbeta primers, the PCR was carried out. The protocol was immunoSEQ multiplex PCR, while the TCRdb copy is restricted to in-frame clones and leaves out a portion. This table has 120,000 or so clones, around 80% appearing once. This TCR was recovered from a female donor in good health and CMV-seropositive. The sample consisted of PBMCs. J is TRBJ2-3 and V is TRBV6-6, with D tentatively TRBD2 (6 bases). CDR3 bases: TGTGCCAGCAGCCCTTGGGGGGGCACAGATACGCAGTATTTT. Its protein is CASSPWGGTDTQYF.